Listed below are T cell receptor beta chains from one sample, sequenced in a study of shared clonotypes between healthy human individuals. Measured with immunoSEQ multiplex PCR; TCRdb has only the in-frame clones, and not every one. Of approximately 340,000 clones in the sample, around 67% were seen once. Sample: memory CD4+ T cells sorted from blood. Every receptor here comes from a man aged 25-40 years in good health. Both conserved end residues are part of each CDR3. Each record gives: D gene, J gene, CDR3 length, clone size, V gene, CDR3 protein, CDR3 DNA. A D gene is named only where the DNA matches it firmly. Expanded clones get a size class; other rows say once, few or many, or leave the size out.

>TRBD2|TRBJ2-7|14|.|TRBV15
CATSRGGEGYEQYF
TGTGCCACCAGCAGAGGTGGGGAGGGCTACGAGCAGTACTTC
>TRBD1|TRBJ2-3|15|.|TRBV28
CASIPDRGGADTQYF
TGTGCCAGCATCCCGGACAGGGGTGGGGCAGATACGCAGTATTTT
>.|TRBJ2-1|15|.|TRBV10-3
CAISTLRGSYNEQFF
TGTGCCATCAGCACCCTTAGGGGCTCCTACAATGAGCAGTTCTTC
>TRBD1|TRBJ2-5|17|.|TRBV2
CASRAGQGENYQETQYF
TGTGCCAGCAGAGCGGGACAGGGGGAGAATTACCAAGAGACCCAGTACTTC
>TRBD1|TRBJ2-5|14|.|TRBV2
CASNEGGSQETQYF
TGTGCCAGCAATGAAGGGGGCTCGCAAGAGACCCAGTACTTC
>TRBD1|TRBJ2-2|15|.|TRBV29-1
CSAGVGRGLGGELFF
TGCAGCGCCGGAGTCGGCAGGGGGCTTGGCGGGGAGCTGTTTTTT
>.|TRBJ1-4|15|.|TRBV28
CASRHARGTNEKLFF
TGTGCCAGCAGACATGCCCGGGGTACTAATGAAAAACTGTTTTTT
>.|TRBJ2-7|14|once|TRBV28
CASSHQGRPYEQYF
TGTGCCAGCAGCCACCAGGGACGCCCCTACGAGCAGTACTTC
>.|TRBJ1-2|14|once|TRBV6-5
CASSSRGGNYGYTF
TGTGCCAGCAGCTCTCGGGGGGGCAACTATGGCTACACCTTC
>.|TRBJ2-5|16|.|TRBV25-1
CASSEYTPGGRETQYF
TGTGCCAGCAGTGAATACACCCCCGGGGGTCGTGAGACCCAGTACTTC
>.|TRBJ2-5|16|.|TRBV11-3
CASSMGQGHSQETQYF
TGTGCCAGCAGTATGGGGCAGGGGCACTCCCAAGAGACCCAGTACTTC
>TRBD2|TRBJ2-5|16|.|TRBV9
CASSVAPSGNQETQYF
TGTGCCAGCAGCGTAGCTCCGAGCGGGAACCAAGAGACCCAGTACTTC
>.|TRBJ1-2|14|.|TRBV6-1
CASSEIPRGPGYTF
TGTGCCAGCAGTGAGATTCCGCGGGGCCCCGGCTACACCTTC
>.|TRBJ2-1|14|once|TRBV7-3
CASSAGTATQEQFF
TGTGCCAGCAGCGCCGGGACTGCAACTCAGGAGCAGTTCTTC
>TRBD1|TRBJ2-7|14|few|TRBV10-2
CASSKPGQPTEQYF
TGCGCCAGCAGCAAGCCGGGACAGCCGACCGAGCAGTACTTC